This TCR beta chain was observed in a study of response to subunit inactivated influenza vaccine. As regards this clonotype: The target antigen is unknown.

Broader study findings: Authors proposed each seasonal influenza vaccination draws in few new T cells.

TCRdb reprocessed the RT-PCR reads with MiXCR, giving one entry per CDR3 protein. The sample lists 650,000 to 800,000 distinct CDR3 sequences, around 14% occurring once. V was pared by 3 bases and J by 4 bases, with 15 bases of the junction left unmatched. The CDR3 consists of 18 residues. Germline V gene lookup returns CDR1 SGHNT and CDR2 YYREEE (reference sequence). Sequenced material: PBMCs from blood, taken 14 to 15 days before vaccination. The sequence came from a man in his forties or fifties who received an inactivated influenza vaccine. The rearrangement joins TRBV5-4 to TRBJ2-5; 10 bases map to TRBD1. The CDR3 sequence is CASSSPPGQGIWGETQYF. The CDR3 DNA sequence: TGTGCCAGCAGCTCCCCTCCGGGACAGGGGATCTGGGGAGAGACCCAGTACTTC.